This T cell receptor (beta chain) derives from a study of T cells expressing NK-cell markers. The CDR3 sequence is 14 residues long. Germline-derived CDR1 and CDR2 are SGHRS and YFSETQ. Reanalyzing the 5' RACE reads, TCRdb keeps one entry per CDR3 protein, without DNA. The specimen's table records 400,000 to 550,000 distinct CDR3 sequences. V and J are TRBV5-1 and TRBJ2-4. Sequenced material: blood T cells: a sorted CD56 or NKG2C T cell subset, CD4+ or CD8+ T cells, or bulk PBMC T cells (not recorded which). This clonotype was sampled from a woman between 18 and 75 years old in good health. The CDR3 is CASSYPSVENIQYF.